The rows below give T cell receptor beta chains drawn from one sample of a study of immune characterization of retroperitoneal liposarcoma. Each CDR3 protein is one row after TCRdb ran MiXCR on the PCR reads. The sample lists 4,000 to 6,500 distinct CDR3 sequences, around a third occurring once. Input material: tumor tissue. These receptors were taken from a female donor with retroperitoneal liposarcoma. The CDR3 runs from the conserved cysteine through the conserved F or W. The order of the fields is clone size, J gene, D gene, V gene, CDR3 protein, CDR3 DNA. The D gene is left open where the match is weak. For some rows the clone size is stated as once, few or many, or as a class when expanded; others skip it.

clone_size: -
j_call: TRBJ2-1
d_call: -
v_call: TRBV18
cdr3_aa: CASSQEESGYEQFF
cdr3_nt: TGTGCCAGCTCACAGGAGGAGTCCGGGTATGAGCAGTTCTTC

clone_size: medium-sized
j_call: TRBJ2-1
d_call: TRBD2
v_call: TRBV6-1
cdr3_aa: CASGTNLNEQFF
cdr3_nt: TGTGCCAGCGGGACTAACTTGAATGAGCAGTTCTTC

clone_size: -
j_call: TRBJ1-5
d_call: TRBD1
v_call: TRBV6-1
cdr3_aa: CATQDRARNQPQHF
cdr3_nt: TGTGCCACCCAAGACAGGGCCCGTAATCAGCCCCAGCATTTT

clone_size: once
j_call: TRBJ2-5
d_call: -
v_call: TRBV6-1
cdr3_aa: CASSERQGGSGTQYF
cdr3_nt: TGTGCCAGCAGTGAAAGGCAGGGGGGATCGGGGACCCAGTACTTC

clone_size: many
j_call: TRBJ2-5
d_call: -
v_call: TRBV7-2
cdr3_aa: CASSLIKQFPVSYNEQYF
cdr3_nt: TGTGCCAGCAGCTTAATCAAACAGTTTCCAGTCTCCTACAATGAGCAGTACTTC

clone_size: many
j_call: TRBJ2-3
d_call: -
v_call: TRBV2
cdr3_aa: CASSLTDTQYF
cdr3_nt: TGTGCCAGCAGCCTCACAGATACGCAGTATTTT

clone_size: -
j_call: TRBJ2-7
d_call: -
v_call: TRBV7-2
cdr3_aa: CASSPRLYHEQYF
cdr3_nt: TGTGCCAGCAGCCCGCGGCTATATCACGAGCAGTACTTC

clone_size: -
j_call: TRBJ1-1
d_call: -
v_call: TRBV7-2
cdr3_aa: CASSFAASSSATEAFF
cdr3_nt: TGTGCCAGCAGCTTCGCCGCAAGTTCCTCGGCCACTGAAGCTTTCTTT

clone_size: -
j_call: TRBJ1-2
d_call: -
v_call: TRBV6-1
cdr3_aa: CASSRGANYGYTF
cdr3_nt: TGTGCCAGCAGCAGGGGAGCTAACTATGGCTACACCTTC

clone_size: -
j_call: TRBJ2-1
d_call: -
v_call: TRBV7-6
cdr3_aa: CASSSGNEQFF
cdr3_nt: TGTGCCAGCAGCTCGGGGAATGAGCAGTTCTTC

clone_size: once
j_call: TRBJ2-3
d_call: -
v_call: TRBV27
cdr3_aa: CASSLGGAPFTDTQYF
cdr3_nt: TGTGCCAGCAGTTTGGGGGGGGCGCCTTTCACAGATACGCAGTATTTT

clone_size: many
j_call: TRBJ2-7
d_call: -
v_call: TRBV12-5
cdr3_aa: CASGLVTEGGYHEQYF
cdr3_nt: TGTGCTAGTGGTTTGGTAACGGAGGGGGGCTACCATGAGCAGTACTTC

clone_size: -
j_call: TRBJ2-1
d_call: TRBD2
v_call: TRBV12-3/TRBV12-4
cdr3_aa: CASSGGLAGVNNEQLF
cdr3_nt: TGTGCCAGCAGTGGGGGACTAGCGGGAGTCAACAATGAGCAGTTATTC

clone_size: many
j_call: TRBJ2-3
d_call: -
v_call: TRBV28
cdr3_aa: CASSFGASDDPSTDTQYF
cdr3_nt: TGTGCCAGCAGTTTTGGTGCTTCGGACGACCCTAGCACAGATACGCAGTATTTT

clone_size: -
j_call: TRBJ2-1
d_call: TRBD1
v_call: TRBV6-8
cdr3_aa: CASKGQIYNEQFF
cdr3_nt: TGTGCCAGCAAGGGACAGATCTACAATGAGCAGTTCTTC

clone_size: many
j_call: TRBJ2-3
d_call: -
v_call: TRBV4-1
cdr3_aa: CASTYNPGSTDTQYF
cdr3_nt: TGCGCCAGCACCTATAATCCGGGCAGCACAGATACGCAGTATTTT

clone_size: -
j_call: TRBJ2-5
d_call: -
v_call: TRBV4-3
cdr3_aa: CASSQGWDPQETQYF
cdr3_nt: TGCGCCAGCAGCCAGGGGTGGGACCCCCAAGAGACCCAGTACTTC

clone_size: few
j_call: TRBJ2-2
d_call: -
v_call: TRBV11-3
cdr3_aa: CASSLDSAGGYTGELFF
cdr3_nt: TGTGCCAGCAGCTTAGATTCCGCAGGAGGGTACACCGGGGAGCTGTTTTTT

clone_size: many
j_call: TRBJ2-4
d_call: -
v_call: TRBV4-1
cdr3_aa: CASSRAQGEGLNIQYF
cdr3_nt: TGCGCCAGCAGCCGAGCCCAGGGGGAGGGCCTAAACATTCAGTACTTC

clone_size: many
j_call: TRBJ2-2
d_call: -
v_call: TRBV27
cdr3_aa: CASSLSPARTVAGELFF
cdr3_nt: TGTGCCAGCAGTTTATCCCCAGCGAGGACCGTTGCCGGGGAGCTGTTTTTT

clone_size: few
j_call: TRBJ1-3
d_call: -
v_call: TRBV4-3
cdr3_aa: CASSQKGGTGNTIYF
cdr3_nt: TGCGCCAGCAGCCAAAAGGGAGGGACTGGAAACACCATATATTTT

clone_size: -
j_call: TRBJ1-6
d_call: -
v_call: TRBV27
cdr3_aa: CASSPTTTLDSPLHF
cdr3_nt: TGTGCCAGCAGTCCAACCACGACCTTGGATTCACCCCTCCACTTT

clone_size: -
j_call: TRBJ2-3
d_call: TRBD2
v_call: TRBV12-3/TRBV12-4
cdr3_aa: CASSLRGRAGDTQYF
cdr3_nt: TGTGCCAGCAGTTTACGCGGGAGGGCCGGAGATACGCAGTATTTT

clone_size: -
j_call: TRBJ2-3
d_call: TRBD1
v_call: TRBV4-1
cdr3_aa: CASSRGTGKSDTQYF
cdr3_nt: TGCGCCAGCAGCCGAGGGACAGGGAAGTCCGATACGCAGTATTTT

clone_size: few
j_call: TRBJ1-3
d_call: TRBD1
v_call: TRBV10-3
cdr3_aa: CAARQGLAGNTIYF
cdr3_nt: TGTGCCGCCCGACAGGGTCTAGCTGGAAACACCATATATTTT

clone_size: many
j_call: TRBJ2-1
d_call: TRBD1
v_call: TRBV7-7
cdr3_aa: CASSQDRFGEQFF
cdr3_nt: TGTGCTAGCAGCCAGGACAGGTTCGGTGAGCAGTTCTTC